These 5 T cell receptor beta chains were sequenced from one sample in a study of T cells in Graves' hyperthyroidism and ophthalmopathy. Amplification targeted TCR beta CDR3 regions from RNA transcripts. The HTBI primer set was used in a first-round RT-PCR of the TCR CDR3. One entry per CDR3 protein results from TCRdb running MiXCR on the multiplex PCR reads. The sample lists some 360,000 distinct CDR3 sequences; 15% to 20% were seen once. The sequencing input was blood. These receptor sequences come from a woman aged 40 to 50 with Graves' ophthalmopathy.

Only a few counts were recorded for this clonotype. The rearrangement uses TRBV7-9 and TRBJ2-7, with 10 nucleotides matching TRBD1. The CDR3 covers 14 residues. Per the germline V gene, CDR1 is SEHNR and CDR2 is FQNEAQ (reference sequence). The J segment lost 5 bases and the V segment lost 5 bases, leaving 6 bases of the junction unmatched. The CDR3 DNA follows: TGTGCCAGCAGCAGGGGACAGGGGAGAGACGAGCAGTACTTC. As protein: CASSRGQGRDEQYF.

There are a few counts of this clonotype. The chain uses TRBV6-1 and TRBJ1-2; D gene uncertain. CDR1 and CDR2 (germline): MNHNS, SASEGT. The V end was cut by 3 bases, the J end by 5 bases, with 4 bases between. The CDR3 contains 11 residues. CDR3 amino acids: CASSDTYGYTF. In DNA form, the CDR3 reads TGTGCCAGCAGTGATACTTATGGCTACACCTTC.

This clonotype occurred many times. V and J are TRBV11-2 and TRBJ2-7, with D possibly being TRBD1 or TRBD2 (5 bases each). Trimming took 3 bases from V and 3 from J, leaving 18 bases between them. CDR1 and CDR2 (germline): SGHAT, FQNNGV. This CDR3 has 16 residues. This chain's CDR3 is CASSFLGAGQNYEQYF. The CDR3 nucleotides read TGTGCCAGCAGCTTTCTAGGGGCGGGTCAGAACTACGAGCAGTACTTC.

There are many counts of this clonotype. The chain joins TRBV19 to TRBJ1-1; the D is unclear. The CDR3 consists of 13 residues. Trimming shortened V by 3 bases and J by 7 bases, and 12 bases separated the two germline ends. CDR1 is LNHDA and CDR2 is SQIVND in the germline V gene (reference sequence). DNA of the CDR3: TGTGCCAGTAGTATTGTCGGGAGCATTGAAGCTTTCTTT. As protein: CASSIVGSIEAFF.

This clonotype was observed at least ten times. The genes are TRBV6-1 and TRBJ2-7; TRBD1 might be the D (5 bases). Germline CDR1 and CDR2: MNHNS and SASEGT. This CDR3 contains 15 residues. Trimming took 2 bases from V and 2 from J, leaving 13 bases between them. CDR3 amino acids: CASSEWGQGAYEQYF. The CDR3 nucleotides read TGTGCCAGCAGTGAATGGGGTCAGGGTGCCTACGAGCAGTACTTC.